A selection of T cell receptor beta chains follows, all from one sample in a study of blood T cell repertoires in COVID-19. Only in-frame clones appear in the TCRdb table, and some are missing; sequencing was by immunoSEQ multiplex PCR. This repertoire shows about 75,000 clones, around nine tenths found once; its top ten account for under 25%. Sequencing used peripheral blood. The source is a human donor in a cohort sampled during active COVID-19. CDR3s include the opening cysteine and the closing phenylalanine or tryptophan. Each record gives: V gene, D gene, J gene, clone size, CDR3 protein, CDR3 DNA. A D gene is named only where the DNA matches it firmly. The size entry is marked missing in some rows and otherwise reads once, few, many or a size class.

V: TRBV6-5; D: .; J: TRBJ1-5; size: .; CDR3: CASAPTTGAQHF; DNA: TGTGCCAGCGCCCCGACTACGGGGGCCCAGCATTTT
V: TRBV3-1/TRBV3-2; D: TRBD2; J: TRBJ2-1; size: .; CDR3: CASSQAGGPYNEQFF; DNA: TGTGCCAGCTCCCAAGCGGGGGGGCCTTACAATGAGCAGTTCTTC
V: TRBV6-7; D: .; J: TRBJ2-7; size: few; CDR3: CASSYSLGCERRGEEQYF; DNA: TGTGCCAGCAGTTACTCGTTGGGTTGCGAGCGGAGGGGTGAAGAGCAGTACTTC
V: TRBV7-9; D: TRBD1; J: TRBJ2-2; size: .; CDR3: CASSGTGTGELFF; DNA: TGTGCCAGCAGCGGGACAGGTACCGGGGAGCTGTTTTTT
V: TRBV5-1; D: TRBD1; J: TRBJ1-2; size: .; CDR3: CASSSGTGGTLSNYGYTF; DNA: TGCGCCAGCAGTTCCGGGACAGGGGGTACCCTCTCTAACTATGGCTACACCTTC
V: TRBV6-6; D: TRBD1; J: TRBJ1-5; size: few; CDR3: CASTMTGFNQPQHF; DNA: TGTGCCAGCACCATGACAGGGTTTAATCAGCCCCAGCATTTT
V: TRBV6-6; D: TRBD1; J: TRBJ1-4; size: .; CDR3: CASRNGQGFNEKLFF; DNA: TGTGCCAGCAGGAACGGACAGGGGTTTAATGAAAAACTGTTTTTT
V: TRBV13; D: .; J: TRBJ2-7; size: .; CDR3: CASSSKDSHEQYF; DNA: TGTGCCAGCAGCTCGAAAGACAGCCACGAGCAGTACTTC
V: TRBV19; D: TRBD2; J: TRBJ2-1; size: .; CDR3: CASSTVAGGPNEQFF; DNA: TGTGCCAGTAGTACCGTTGCGGGAGGGCCGAATGAGCAGTTCTTC
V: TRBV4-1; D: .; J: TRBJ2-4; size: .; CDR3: CASSQGPGSSKNIQYF; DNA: TGCGCCAGCAGCCAAGGCCCGGGGTCGTCCAAAAACATTCAGTACTTC
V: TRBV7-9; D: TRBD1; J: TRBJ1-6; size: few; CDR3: CASSEQGAGESPLHF; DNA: TGTGCCAGCAGCGAACAGGGGGCAGGGGAATCACCCCTCCACTTT
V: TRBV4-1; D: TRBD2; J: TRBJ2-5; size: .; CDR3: CASRASGRRSETQYF; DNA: TGCGCCAGCAGGGCTAGCGGGAGGAGGTCGGAGACCCAGTACTTC
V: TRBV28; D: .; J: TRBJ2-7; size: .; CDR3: CASRPQGSGGYEQYF; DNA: TGTGCCAGCAGGCCCCAGGGGTCGGGTGGCTACGAGCAGTACTTC
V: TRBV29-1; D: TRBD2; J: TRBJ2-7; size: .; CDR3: CSVGTSGSYEQYF; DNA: TGCAGCGTTGGGACTAGCGGCTCCTACGAGCAGTACTTC
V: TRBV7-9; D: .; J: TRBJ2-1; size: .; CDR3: CASTRERGEQFF; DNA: TGTGCCAGCACCCGGGAGAGGGGTGAGCAGTTCTTC
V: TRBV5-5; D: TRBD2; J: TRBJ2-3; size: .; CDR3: CASSFVSASGGTTDTQYF; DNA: TGTGCCAGCAGCTTTGTGTCGGCTAGCGGGGGGACCACAGATACGCAGTATTTT
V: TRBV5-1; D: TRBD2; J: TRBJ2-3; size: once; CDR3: CASSSLASSTDTQYF; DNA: TGCGCCAGCAGCTCACTAGCGTCTAGCACAGATACGCAGTATTTT
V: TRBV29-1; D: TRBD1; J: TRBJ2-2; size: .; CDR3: CSVERDSPTGELFF; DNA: TGCAGCGTTGAAAGGGACAGTCCCACCGGGGAGCTGTTTTTT
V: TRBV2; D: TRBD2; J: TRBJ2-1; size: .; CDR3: CASSEALLAASYNEQFF; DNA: TGTGCCAGCAGTGAAGCGCTCCTAGCGGCCTCCTACAATGAGCAGTTCTTC
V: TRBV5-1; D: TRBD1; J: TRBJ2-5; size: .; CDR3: CASSPGTAYQETQYF; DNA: TGCGCCAGCAGCCCAGGGACAGCGTACCAAGAGACCCAGTACTTC
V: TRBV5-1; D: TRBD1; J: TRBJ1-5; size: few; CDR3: CASSFDGQGNQPQHF; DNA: TGCGCCAGCAGCTTTGACGGACAGGGCAATCAGCCCCAGCATTTT
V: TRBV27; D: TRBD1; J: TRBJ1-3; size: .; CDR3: CASDRGSGNTIYF; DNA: TGTGCCAGCGACAGGGGATCTGGAAACACCATATATTTT
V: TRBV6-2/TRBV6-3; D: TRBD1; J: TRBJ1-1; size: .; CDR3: CASSYPLTGVDTEAFF; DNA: TGTGCCAGCAGTTACCCCTTGACAGGGGTGGACACTGAAGCTTTCTTT
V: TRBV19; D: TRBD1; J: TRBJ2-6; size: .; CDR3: CASSIKGQGAGANVLTF; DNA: TGTGCCAGTAGTATAAAGGGACAGGGGGCTGGGGCCAACGTCCTGACTTTC
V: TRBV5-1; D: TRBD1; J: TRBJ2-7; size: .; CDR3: CASTPDRASYEQYF; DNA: TGCGCCAGCACCCCCGACAGGGCCTCCTACGAGCAGTACTTC
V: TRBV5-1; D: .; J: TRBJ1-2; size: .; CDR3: CASSRQDTSGGYGYTF; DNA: TGCGCCAGCAGCCGACAAGACACGTCAGGAGGCTATGGCTACACCTTC
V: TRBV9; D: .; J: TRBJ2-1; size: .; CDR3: CASSVEPSSYNEQFF; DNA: TGTGCCAGCAGCGTAGAACCTAGTTCCTACAATGAGCAGTTCTTC
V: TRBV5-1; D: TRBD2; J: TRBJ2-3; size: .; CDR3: CASSLAGGRRDTQYF; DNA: TGCGCCAGCAGCTTGGCGGGGGGACGGAGAGATACGCAGTATTTT
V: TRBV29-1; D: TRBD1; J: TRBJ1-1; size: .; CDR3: CSVRPGTGAPSF; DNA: TGCAGCGTTCGTCCCGGGACAGGGGCCCCTTCCTTT
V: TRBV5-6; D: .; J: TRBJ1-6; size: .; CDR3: CASSLQPNLYNSPLHF; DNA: TGTGCCAGCAGCTTGCAACCTAACCTTTATAATTCACCCCTCCACTTT
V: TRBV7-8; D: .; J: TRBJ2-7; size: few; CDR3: CASSPHRGQTYEQYF; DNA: TGTGCCAGCAGCCCCCATAGGGGACAAACCTACGAGCAGTACTTC
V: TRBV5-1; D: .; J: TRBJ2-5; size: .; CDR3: CASSLSGGPQETQYF; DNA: TGCGCCAGCAGCTTATCGGGCGGGCCCCAAGAGACCCAGTACTTC
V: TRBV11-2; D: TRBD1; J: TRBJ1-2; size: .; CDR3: CASSYTGTALWGYTF; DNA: TGTGCCAGCAGCTATACCGGGACAGCGCTATGGGGCTACACCTTC
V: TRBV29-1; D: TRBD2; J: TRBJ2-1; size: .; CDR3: CSVVSGLAVNNEQFF; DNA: TGCAGCGTTGTGAGTGGGCTAGCGGTTAACAATGAGCAGTTCTTC
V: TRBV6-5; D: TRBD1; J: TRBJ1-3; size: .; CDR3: CASSSGDRVSGNTIYF; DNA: TGTGCCAGCAGTTCCGGGGACAGGGTGTCTGGAAACACCATATATTTT
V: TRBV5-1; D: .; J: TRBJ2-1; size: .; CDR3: CASSLGSGVGNEQFF; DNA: TGCGCCAGCAGCTTGGGATCAGGGGTGGGTAATGAGCAGTTCTTC
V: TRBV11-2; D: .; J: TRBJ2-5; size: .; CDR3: CASSLNRAVGETQYF; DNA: TGTGCCAGCAGCTTAAACAGGGCGGTTGGAGAGACCCAGTACTTC
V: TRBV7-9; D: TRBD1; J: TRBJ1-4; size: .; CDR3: CASSAGQGRREKLFF; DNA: TGTGCCAGCAGCGCCGGACAGGGACGACGGGAAAAACTGTTTTTT
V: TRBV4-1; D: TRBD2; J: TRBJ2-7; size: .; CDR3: CASSQDSLAGYRSYEQYF; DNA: TGCGCCAGCAGCCAAGACAGCCTAGCGGGATACCGCTCCTACGAGCAGTACTTC
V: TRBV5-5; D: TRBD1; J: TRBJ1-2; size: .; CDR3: CASSPGQGSNYGYTF; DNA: TGTGCCAGCAGCCCAGGACAGGGGTCTAACTATGGCTACACCTTC
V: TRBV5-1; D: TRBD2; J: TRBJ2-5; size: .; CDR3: CASRETSGRKETQYF; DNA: TGCGCCAGCAGGGAGACTAGCGGGAGGAAAGAGACCCAGTACTTC
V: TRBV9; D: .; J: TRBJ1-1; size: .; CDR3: CASSSRPGRDTEAFF; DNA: TGTGCCAGCAGCTCTCGCCCGGGTCGCGACACTGAAGCTTTCTTT
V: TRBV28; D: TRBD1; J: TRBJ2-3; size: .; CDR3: CASSPVQGAISTDTQYF; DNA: TGTGCCAGCAGTCCCGTACAGGGGGCGATTAGCACAGATACGCAGTATTTT
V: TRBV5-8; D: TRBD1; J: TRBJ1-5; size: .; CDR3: CASSRDRGNQPQHF; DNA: TGTGCCAGCAGCCGGGACAGGGGTAATCAGCCCCAGCATTTT
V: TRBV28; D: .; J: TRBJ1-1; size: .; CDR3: CASRRNRDSEAFF; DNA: TGTGCCAGCAGGCGCAACCGGGACTCTGAAGCTTTCTTT
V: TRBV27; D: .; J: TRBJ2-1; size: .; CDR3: CASRRGGSLNEQFF; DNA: TGTGCCAGCAGGCGTGGTGGGAGCCTCAATGAGCAGTTCTTC
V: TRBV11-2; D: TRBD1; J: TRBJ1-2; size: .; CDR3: CASSLAGTGGSYGYTF; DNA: TGTGCCAGCAGCTTAGCAGGGACAGGGGGCAGCTATGGCTACACCTTC
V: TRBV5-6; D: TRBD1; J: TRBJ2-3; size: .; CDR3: CASSLYSWTGGPDTQYF; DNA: TGTGCCAGCAGCTTGTATTCGTGGACAGGGGGCCCAGATACGCAGTATTTT